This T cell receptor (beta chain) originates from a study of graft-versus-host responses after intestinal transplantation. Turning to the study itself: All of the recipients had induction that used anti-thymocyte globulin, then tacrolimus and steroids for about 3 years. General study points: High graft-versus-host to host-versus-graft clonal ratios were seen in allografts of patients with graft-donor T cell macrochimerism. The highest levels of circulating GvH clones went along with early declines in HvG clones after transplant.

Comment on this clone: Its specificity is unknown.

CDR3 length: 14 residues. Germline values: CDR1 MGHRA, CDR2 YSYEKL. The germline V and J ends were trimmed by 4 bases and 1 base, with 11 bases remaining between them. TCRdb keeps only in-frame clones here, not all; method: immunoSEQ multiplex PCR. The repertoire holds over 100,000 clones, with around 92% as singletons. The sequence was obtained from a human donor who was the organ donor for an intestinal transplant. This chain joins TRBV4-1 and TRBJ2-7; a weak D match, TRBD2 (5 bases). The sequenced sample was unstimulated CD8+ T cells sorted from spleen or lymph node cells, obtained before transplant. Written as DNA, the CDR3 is TGCGCCAGCAGCCCCCGGACTCTTTCCTACGAGCAGTACTTC. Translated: CASSPRTLSYEQYF.